The 13 T cell receptor beta chains reported below all come from one sample, sequenced in a study of blood T cell repertoires in COVID-19. Method: immunoSEQ multiplex PCR; TCRdb's copy keeps in-frame clones and lacks some. The data contain 130,000 or so clones, about 83% of them singletons. The source material was PBMCs or T cells enriched from blood (not recorded which). These receptor sequences come from a woman in her 30s who had recovered from COVID-19.

This clone was picked up a small number of times. V is TRBV10-3 and J is TRBJ2-1; a possible D gene is TRBD2 (6 bases). The length of the CDR3 is 19 residues. V dropped 10 bases and J dropped 0 bases, with 28 bases sitting between them. The germline V gene has CDR1 ENHRY and CDR2 SYGVKD. CDR3 DNA: TGTGCCACAAGTGACCCCGGGACTCCCACGACTAGCTCCTACAATGAGCAGTTCTTC. It is translated as CATSDPGTPTTSSYNEQFF.

The rearrangement uses TRBV2 and TRBJ1-4; D is ambiguous. Germline CDR1 is SNHLY and CDR2 is FYNNEI. V lost 6 bases and J 7 bases, leaving 6 bases between the germline ends. CDR3 length: 11 amino acids. The CDR3 loop reads CASRRSEKLFF. The CDR3 DNA reads TGTGCCAGCAGGCGTAGTGAAAAACTGTTTTTT.

This clone was observed once. The chain links TRBV7-3 to TRBJ2-1, with TRBD2 matching over 7 bases. V dropped 5 bases and J dropped 10; count of bases not matched to a gene: 5. The length of the CDR3 is 12 residues. Germline CDR1 reads SGHTA; CDR2 reads FQGTGA. DNA of the CDR3: TGTGCCAGCAGCCCCCCTAGCGGCGAGCAGTTCTTC. This sequence encodes CASSPPSGEQFF.

The chain is built from TRBV28 and TRBJ1-1, with 7 bases lining up with TRBD1. CDR1 and CDR2 from the germline V gene are MDHEN and SYDVKM. V dropped 6 bases and J dropped 1; count of bases not matched to a gene: 5. The CDR3 sequence is 14 residues long. This CDR3 is CASRTGDRNTEAFF. For the CDR3, the DNA is TGTGCCAGCAGAACAGGGGATAGGAACACTGAAGCTTTCTTT.

The V gene is TRBV2, the J gene TRBJ1-2, with 11 bases identical to TRBD1. This CDR3 contains 14 residues. The V and J ends lost 6 bases and 7 bases, in that order; junction bases with no gene match: 7. In germline, CDR1 is SNHLY, CDR2 FYNNEI. The CDR3 DNA is TGTGCCAGCAGGAGAGGACAGGGGGCAATTGGCTACACCTTC. Translated: CASRRGQGAIGYTF.

This chain joins TRBV28 and TRBJ2-3, with D tentatively TRBD2 (5 bases). Germline loops: CDR1 MDHEN, CDR2 SYDVKM. CDR3 length equals 13 residues. V lost 4 bases, J lost 8 bases, and 13 bases lay in between. Written as DNA, the CDR3 is TGTGCCAGCAGTTCCTCCCTCCGGGGTACGCAGTATTTT. It yields the protein CASSSSLRGTQYF.

V usage is TRBV10-3 and J usage is TRBJ1-4, with TRBD1 matching over 8 bases. In germline, CDR1 is ENHRY, CDR2 SYGVKD. The CDR3 totals 13 residues. Losses at the gene ends were 11 bases for V and 1 base for J; bases not matched to a gene: 3. The CDR3 DNA reads TGTGCCGTACAGGGGGGAACTAATGAAAAACTGTTTTTT. It is translated as CAVQGGTNEKLFF.

This chain links TRBV7-8 with TRBJ2-2; 9 positions agree with TRBD1. With V trimmed by 1 base and J by 5 bases, 11 bases remained unmatched. CDR1 is SGHVS, CDR2 FQNEAQ, per germline. This CDR3 is built from 18 residues. The CDR3 DNA reads TGTGCCAGCAGCTTAGTGAATCCGGGACAGGGATTTACCGGGGAGCTGTTTTTT. Protein sequence: CASSLVNPGQGFTGELFF.

The CDR3 protein is CASSFFATNEKLFF. Here the CDR3 DNA reads TGTGCCAGCAGTTTCTTCGCAACTAATGAAAAACTGTTTTTT. The chain is built from TRBV28 and TRBJ1-4; no definite D call. Trimming shortened V by 3 bases and J by 0 bases, and 5 bases separated the two germline ends. The germline V gene encodes CDR1 MDHEN and CDR2 SYDVKM. This CDR3 has 14 amino acids. Looking up the rest from reference TRBV28 and TRBJ1-4 gives the full variable domain: DVKVTQSSRYLVKRTGEKVFLECVQDMDHENMFWYRQDPGLGLRLIYFSYDVKMKEKGDIPEGYSVSREKKERFSLILESASTNQTSMYLCASSFFATNEKLFFGSGTQLSVL.

This chain joins TRBV3-1 (or the pseudogene TRBV3-2) and TRBJ2-1; 11 nucleotides agree with TRBD2. Per germline, CDR1 LGHDT and CDR2 YNNKEL (reference sequence). The CDR3 covers 14 residues. The V segment lost 4 bases and the J segment 12 bases; nucleotides outside the gene matches: 8. CDR3 loop: CASSPTSGSMAQFF. The CDR3 region has the DNA TGTGCCAGCAGCCCAACTAGCGGGAGTATGGCGCAGTTCTTC.

This chain uses TRBV24-1 with TRBJ2-7, with TRBD2 matching 11 bases. Trimming removed 9 bases from V and 0 bases from J; junction bases left unmatched: 6. Germline CDR1 is KGHDR and CDR2 is SFDVKD. The CDR3 has 15 amino acids. The CDR3 sequence: CATRSSGRISYEQYF. The CDR3 DNA reads as TGTGCCACCCGATCTAGCGGGAGGATCTCCTACGAGCAGTACTTC.

On this clone: At one end the junction does not follow the germline gene, possibly because of a read error. The chain carries TRBV18 and TRBJ2-4; 14 bases are shared with TRBD2. This CDR3 has 13 amino acids. Germline CDR1 is KGHSH and CDR2 is LQKENI. CDR3 residues: CASSPLKTSGGDF. In DNA, the CDR3 is TGTGCCAGCTCACCCCTGAAGACTAGCGGGGGGGACTTC.

This chain links TRBV28 with TRBJ1-5; D is possibly TRBD1 (6 bases). CDR3 length: 13 amino acids. Trimming left V 7 bases short and J 5 bases short, with 12 bases between. Germline V gene data show CDR1 as MDHEN and CDR2 as SYDVKM. Here the CDR3 reads CASTWGGDQPQHF. CDR3 in DNA: TGTGCCAGCACATGGGGGGGCGATCAGCCCCAGCATTTT.